This record looks at one TCR beta chain sequence and its context. Its cognate antigen is unknown. The data belong to a study of T cell repertoires in cytomegalovirus infection. Study-wide background: Shared public TCR beta signatures pointed to both CMV infection and a matching HLA type. Study outcomes and limitations: Dominant in the ex vivo response were TCR beta clonotypes restricted by HLA-C and specific for CMV.

Trimming removed 4 bases from V and 5 bases from J, with 14 bases in between. Germline V gene sequence: CDR1 SQVTM, CDR2 ANQGSEA. This CDR3 has 13 amino acids. TCRdb recomputed calls from the reads with MiXCR, one row per CDR3 protein. The repertoire holds around 310,000 distinct CDR3 sequences, with about 28% as singletons. The TCR was taken from a human donor in good health (CMV status not recorded). Some clones in this sample may be carry-over from other donors' samples. The rearrangement uses TRBV29-1 and TRBJ2-5; a possible D gene is TRBD1 (5 bases). Material: cultured PBMCs, obtained from culture after CMV antigen stimulation. The CDR3 DNA reads TGCAGCGTTGTTCGGGTGAAGGGGGAGACCCAGTACTTC. This translates into CSVVRVKGETQYF.